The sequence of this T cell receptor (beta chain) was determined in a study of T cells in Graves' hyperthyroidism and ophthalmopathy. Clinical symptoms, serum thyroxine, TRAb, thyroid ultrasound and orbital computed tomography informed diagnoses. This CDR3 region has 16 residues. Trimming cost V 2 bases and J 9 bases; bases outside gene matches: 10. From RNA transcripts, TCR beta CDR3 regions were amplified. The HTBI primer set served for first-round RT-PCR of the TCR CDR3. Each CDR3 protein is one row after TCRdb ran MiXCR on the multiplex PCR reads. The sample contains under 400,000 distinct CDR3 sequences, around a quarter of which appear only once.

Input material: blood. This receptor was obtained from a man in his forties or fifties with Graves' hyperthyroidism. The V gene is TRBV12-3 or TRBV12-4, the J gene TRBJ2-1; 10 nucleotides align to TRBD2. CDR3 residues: CASSLPGLAAFGEQFF. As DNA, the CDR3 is TGTGCCAGCAGTTTACCCGGACTAGCGGCGTTTGGTGAGCAGTTCTTC.